These 18 T cell receptor beta chains originate from one sample sequenced in a study of CD8+ T cells in alopecia areata. The sample's treatment: oral pan-JAK inhibitor, 5-10 mg twice daily. RNA was extracted and reverse transcribed into cDNA as the sequencing template. Using immunoSEQ multiplex PCR, the repertoire was profiled, and TCRdb retains in-frame clones only, with some absent. The table has about 140,000 clones, 85% to 90% seen once. This specimen was CD8+ T cells sorted from blood, taken at week 4, from a patient treated with tofacitinib. The source is a human donor with alopecia areata.

The J gene is TRBJ2-1, the V gene TRBV10-3; TRBD2 matches at 8 bases. Germline trimming cut 3 bases from V and 8 bases from J; bases unmatched to any gene: 6. Per the germline V gene, CDR1 is ENHRY and CDR2 is SYGVKD. This CDR3 is built from 14 residues. CDR3 residues: CAISDSGSKDEQFF. CDR3 in DNA: TGTGCCATCAGTGACAGCGGGAGTAAGGATGAGCAGTTCTTC.

V and J are TRBV5-4 and TRBJ2-3; 9 bases match TRBD2. Germline-derived CDR1 and CDR2 are SGHNT and YYREEE (reference sequence). Germline trimming cut 1 base from V and 3 bases from J; bases unmatched to any gene: 6. The CDR3 loop spans 16 amino acids. CDR3 bases: TGTGCCAGCAGCTTGATACTAGCGGGTATTACAGATACGCAGTATTTT. As protein: CASSLILAGITDTQYF. The full variable domain, in which reference TRBV5-4 and TRBJ2-3 provide the parts outside the CDR3, is ETGVTQSPTHLIKTRGQQVTLRCSSQSGHNTVSWYQQALGQGPQFIFQYYREEENGRGNFPPRFSGLQFPNYSSELNVNALELDDSALYLCASSLILAGITDTQYFGPGTRLTVL.

In its sample, this clone was seen once. This chain joins TRBV28 and TRBJ2-1; D is perhaps TRBD1 (6 bases). V lost 6 bases and J lost 7, with 22 bases in between. Germline CDR1 reads MDHEN; CDR2 reads SYDVKM. This CDR3 region has 16 residues. CDR3 loop: CASSITPGHGENEQFF. The DNA of the CDR3 is TGTGCCAGCAGCATAACACCGGGACACGGTGAGAATGAGCAGTTCTTC.

The CDR3 bases are TGTGCCAGCAGCCCCAACGGGGGAGGCACTGAAGCTTTCTTT. The encoded protein is CASSPNGGGTEAFF. This rearrangement joins TRBV5-6 to TRBJ1-1; possibly TRBD1 for D (5 bases). CDR1 is SGHDT and CDR2 is YYEEEE in the germline V gene. The CDR3 consists of 14 residues. V lost 4 bases and J 4 bases, leaving 14 bases between the germline ends. Supplemented by reference TRBV5-6 and TRBJ1-1, the full variable domain reads DAGVTQSPTHLIKTRGQQVTLRCSPKSGHDTVSWYQQALGQGPQFIFQYYEEEERQRGNFPDRFSGHQFPNYSSELNVNALLLGDSALYLCASSPNGGGTEAFFGQGTRLTVV.

This clone was seen only a few times. The chain joins TRBV29-1 to TRBJ2-7; 8 positions match TRBD2. V lost 6 bases, J lost 0 bases, and 10 bases stayed unmatched. Germline V lookup: CDR1 SQVTM, CDR2 ANQGSEA. The CDR3 is 15 amino acids. The CDR3 nucleotides read TGCAGCGTACAGACCGGGACTAGAAGCTCCTACGAGCAGTACTTC. Translated: CSVQTGTRSSYEQYF.

The genes are TRBV29-1 and TRBJ2-1, with D perhaps matching TRBD1 or TRBD2 (5 bases each). Trimming stripped 7 bases from V and 1 base from J, with 23 bases between. CDR3 size: 17 residues. Germline V gene sequence: CDR1 SQVTM, CDR2 ANQGSEA. In nucleotides, the CDR3 is TGCAGCGGGCAGGGAAGCGGCGAAGTCTTGTCCTACAATGAGCAGTTCTTC. As protein: CSGQGSGEVLSYNEQFF.

The chain has TRBV29-1 and TRBJ2-7, with D possibly TRBD2 on 6 matching bases. This CDR3 is built from 12 residues. Germline V gives CDR1 SQVTM, CDR2 ANQGSEA. The ends were cut back, 8 bases at V and 3 bases at J, with 14 bases in the middle. CDR3 region: CSYGEAGYEQYF. For the CDR3, the DNA is TGCAGCTATGGGGAGGCGGGCTACGAGCAGTACTTC.

The rearrangement links TRBV4-1 to TRBJ2-3; possibly TRBD1 for D (6 bases). V was trimmed by 0 bases and J by 6 bases, leaving 16 bases between them. In germline, CDR1 is MGHRA, CDR2 YSYEKL. The CDR3 is 16 amino acids. The CDR3 DNA reads as TGCGCCAGCAGCCAAGATAATGTGGGGGCAGTTGATACGCAGTATTTT. Translation gives CASSQDNVGAVDTQYF.

This clone came up once. The gene calls are TRBV7-9 and TRBJ1-5, with 8 bases that match TRBD1. The V segment lost 2 bases and the J segment 4 bases; nucleotides outside the gene matches: 1. The germline V gene encodes CDR1 SEHNR and CDR2 FQNEAQ (reference sequence). There are 14 residues in the CDR3. The CDR3 region is CASSLQGANQPQHF. CDR3 nucleotide sequence: TGTGCCAGCAGCTTACAGGGGGCAAATCAGCCCCAGCATTTT.

Only a few counts were recorded for this clone. The CDR3, as DNA: TGTGCCAGCAGTTTACTGGGGTCCATCTACGAGCAGTACTTC. This translates into CASSLLGSIYEQYF. The chain joins TRBV27 to TRBJ2-7; D is undetermined. The CDR3 contains 14 residues. The germline V gene has CDR1 MNHEY and CDR2 SMNVEV (reference sequence). V lost 2 bases to trimming and J lost 3 bases, with 11 bases between them.

The J gene is TRBJ1-1, the V gene TRBV27; 8 bases map to TRBD1. Unmatched junction bases numbered 7, after V lost 8 bases and J lost 5 bases. CDR3 size: 13 residues. The germline V gene has CDR1 MNHEY and CDR2 SMNVEV (reference sequence). The chain's CDR3 is CASSRQGRTEAFF. CDR3 in DNA: TGTGCCAGCTCCCGACAGGGGAGGACTGAAGCTTTCTTT.

DNA for the CDR3: TGTGCCACTACGGGACTAGCGGGGGTAGGCACAGATACGCAGTATTTT. This sequence encodes CATTGLAGVGTDTQYF. V is TRBV15 and J is TRBJ2-3; 14 bases fit TRBD2. The V and J ends lost 9 bases and 1 base, in that order; junction bases with no gene match: 6. The CDR3 totals 16 residues. Germline CDR1 and CDR2: LNHNV and YYDKDF (reference sequence).

This clone was seen more than once but under ten times. The J gene is TRBJ2-3, the V gene TRBV7-3; no clear D gene. CDR3 length: 13 residues. CDR1 SGHTA and CDR2 FQGTGA come from the germline V gene. The V end lost 1 base, the J end lost 4 bases, and 6 bases lay between the germline ends. The CDR3 DNA sequence: TGTGCCAGCAGCTTAAACTCGGCAGATACGCAGTATTTT. Residues: CASSLNSADTQYF.

The rearrangement uses TRBV7-9 and TRBJ2-3; tentatively, D is TRBD2 (6 bases). V was trimmed by 3 bases and J by 0 bases, leaving 10 bases between them. The CDR3 spans 15 residues. CDR1 is SEHNR and CDR2 is FQNEAQ in the germline V gene (reference sequence). CDR3 in DNA: TGTGCCAGCAGCTTCTCGGGAGCGAGCACAGATACGCAGTATTTT. Its translation: CASSFSGASTDTQYF.

This rearrangement joins TRBV9 to TRBJ1-1; the D is unclear. Germline loops: CDR1 SGDLS, CDR2 YYNGEE. V gave up 4 bases and J gave up 1 base, with 11 bases separating them. The CDR3 runs to 14 residues. The CDR3 region has the DNA TGTGCCAGCAGCCTAAAGGTCGGGAACACTGAAGCTTTCTTT. As protein: CASSLKVGNTEAFF.

The chain recombines TRBV29-1 with TRBJ2-5; possibly TRBD1 for D (6 bases). The CDR3 sequence is 11 residues long. Trimming removed 6 bases from V and 5 bases from J, with 10 bases in between. CDR1 SQVTM and CDR2 ANQGSEA come from the germline V gene. In DNA, the CDR3 is TGCAGCGTATCAGGGGTGGAGACCCAGTACTTC. It translates to CSVSGVETQYF.

The chain employs TRBV7-9 and TRBJ1-5; D perhaps matches TRBD1 (6 bases). V dropped 5 bases and J dropped 0 bases, with 17 bases sitting between them. The germline V gene has CDR1 SEHNR and CDR2 FQNEAQ (reference sequence). The CDR3 extends over 17 amino acids. CDR3 DNA: TGTGCCAGCAGCCCAGCCGTGGGGGGCTATAGCAATCAGCCCCAGCATTTT. The encoded protein is CASSPAVGGYSNQPQHF.

The rearrangement joins TRBV7-9 to TRBJ1-5; perhaps TRBD1 as D (5 bases). Trimming left V 1 base short and J 5 bases short, with 9 bases between. From germline, CDR1 is SEHNR and CDR2 FQNEAQ (reference sequence). This CDR3 is built from 14 residues. The chain's CDR3 is CASSLGGVHQPQHF. The CDR3 region has the DNA TGTGCCAGCAGCTTAGGGGGCGTACATCAGCCCCAGCATTTT.